These 11 T cell receptor beta chains were sequenced from one sample in a study of spatial heterogeneity in lung cancer. Study conclusions and caveats: Tumors with more nonsynonymous mutations had more expanded intratumoral alpha and beta TCRs.

Time point defined: sample taken at primary tumor resection. TCRdb redid the calling of the 5' RACE reads with MiXCR, one entry per CDR3 protein. The sample consists of 4,000 to 5,000 distinct CDR3 sequences, about an eighth of them appearing once. Their specific antigens are unknown. This specimen consisted of lung tumor tissue, obtained at surgery. The receptor source for this set is a male donor with early-stage non-small cell lung cancer.

The genes are TRBV2 and TRBJ1-5; no clear D. This CDR3 comprises 15 residues. Between the trimmed V and J ends, which lost 7 bases and 0 bases, there was a span of 13 bases. Germline CDR1 and CDR2: SNHLY and FYNNEI. Here the CDR3 reads CASNPSAFSNQPQHF. In DNA form, the CDR3 reads TGTGCCAGCAACCCGTCCGCCTTTAGCAATCAGCCCCAGCATTTT.

This clonotype qualifies as medium-sized (0.01 to 0.1%). The genes are TRBV2 and TRBJ2-6; D ambiguous. The ends were cut back, 5 bases at V and 0 bases at J, with 11 bases in the middle. The CDR3 sequence is 16 residues long. Germline CDR1 is SNHLY and CDR2 is FYNNEI. For the CDR3, the DNA is TGTGCCAGCAGTAATCCAGGAGTCTCTGGGGCCAACGTCCTGACTTTC. The encoded protein is CASSNPGVSGANVLTF.

In its sample, this clonotype ranks as medium-sized (0.01 to 0.1%). The chain joins TRBV14 to TRBJ1-6; the D gene is possibly TRBD1 (6 bases). The CDR3 has 16 residues. The ends were cut back, 6 bases at V and 10 bases at J, with 22 bases in the middle. Germline V gene data show CDR1 as SGHDN and CDR2 as FVKESK. The CDR3 reads CASSLTGRPFSSPLHF. CDR3 bases: TGTGCCAGCAGTCTAACAGGGCGCCCCTTTTCGTCACCCCTCCACTTT.

The CDR3 spells CASSLRTASTDTQYF. In nucleotides, the CDR3 is TGTGCCAGCAGTCTAAGGACAGCTAGCACAGATACGCAGTATTTT. The chain employs TRBV12-3 or TRBV12-4 and TRBJ2-3, with D perhaps TRBD1 (6 bases). Trimming removed 5 bases from V and 0 bases from J, with 12 bases in between. This CDR3 region has 15 residues.

There are many counts of this clonotype. J is TRBJ2-2 and V is TRBV5-1; D is unresolved. V shed 0 bases and J shed 2 bases, with 5 bases lying between them. The CDR3 has 14 residues. CDR1 and CDR2 from the germline V gene are SGHRS and YFSETQ. The CDR3 bases are TGCGCCAGCAGCTTGGACACAAACACCGGGGAGCTGTTTTTT. Protein product: CASSLDTNTGELFF.

Details on this clonotype: A read error is possible here, since a much larger clone lies one base away. The V call is TRBV5-1, the J call TRBJ2-1; 9 bases match TRBD2. The germline gives CDR1 SGHRS, CDR2 YFSETQ. The CDR3 runs to 19 residues. CDR3 nucleotides: TGCGCCAGCAGCTTGATCCCTAGCGGGGCCCCGAGCTCCTACAATGAGCGGTTCTTC. Its translation is CASSLIPSGAPSSYNERFF. Full variable domain (missing parts from reference TRBV5-1 and TRBJ2-1): KAGVTQTPRYLIKTRGQQVTLSCSPISGHRSVSWYQQTPGQGLQFLFEYFSETQRNKGNFPGRFSGRQFSNSRSEMNVSTLELGDSALYLCASSLIPSGAPSSYNERFFGPGTRLTVL.

There are many counts of this clonotype. The chain employs TRBV28 and TRBJ1-4; D possibly corresponds to TRBD1 (5 bases). CDR1 is MDHEN and CDR2 is SYDVKM in the germline V gene. V lost 5 bases, J lost 0 bases, and 10 bases lay in between. The length of the CDR3 is 15 residues. CDR3 bases: TGTGCCAGCAGTGAAGGGACGGCAACTAATGAAAAACTGTTTTTT. Amino acids: CASSEGTATNEKLFF.

This clonotype occurred many times. The chain carries TRBV29-1 and TRBJ2-7; TRBD1 aligns across 8 bases. Germline trimming cut 7 bases from V and 1 base from J; bases unmatched to any gene: 9. The CDR3 contains 14 residues. Germline CDR1 and CDR2: SQVTM and ANQGSEA. In nucleotides, the CDR3 is TGCAGCGCCAAAGGCGACAGGGGATCCTACGAGCAGTACTTC. Amino acid sequence: CSAKGDRGSYEQYF.

This clonotype was observed many times. The chain has TRBV28 and TRBJ2-3, with D hard to call. The CDR3 is made up of 11 amino acids. Germline CDR1 and CDR2: MDHEN and SYDVKM. Deletions cut 7 bases from V and 6 bases from J, with 8 bases between. The CDR3 region has the DNA TGTGCCAGCACTACCCGGGATACGCAGTATTTT. It encodes CASTTRDTQYF.

This clonotype appeared many times. The CDR3, as DNA: TGTGCCAGCAGCCCGCGACAGGGGTATGGCTACACCTTC. Translation gives CASSPRQGYGYTF. The V call is TRBV3-1, the J call TRBJ1-2, with 8 bases fitting TRBD1. The junction had 3 bases not matched to a gene; V was cut back by 4 bases and J by 5 bases. The CDR3 extends over 13 amino acids. The germline V gene encodes CDR1 LGHDT and CDR2 YNNKEL (reference sequence).

This clonotype appeared many times. This rearrangement joins TRBV6-6 to TRBJ2-7; tentative D call: TRBD2 (5 bases). The V gene lost 4 bases and the J gene lost 3 bases, with 7 bases spanning the gap. The length of the CDR3 is 12 residues. Looked up from germline, CDR1 is MNHNY and CDR2 is SVGAGI (reference sequence). DNA for the CDR3: TGTGCCAGCAGTTGGACTGGCTACGAGCAGTACTTC. Translating gives CASSWTGYEQYF.